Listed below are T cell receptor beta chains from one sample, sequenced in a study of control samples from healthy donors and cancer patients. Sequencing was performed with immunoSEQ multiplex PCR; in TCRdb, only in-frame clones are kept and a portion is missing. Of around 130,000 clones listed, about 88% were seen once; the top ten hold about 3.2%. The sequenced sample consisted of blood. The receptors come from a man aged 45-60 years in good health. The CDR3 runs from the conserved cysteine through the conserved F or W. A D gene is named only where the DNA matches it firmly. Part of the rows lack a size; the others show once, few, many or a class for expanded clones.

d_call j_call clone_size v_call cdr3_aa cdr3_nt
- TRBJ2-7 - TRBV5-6 CASSSGQSYEQYF TGTGCCAGCAGCTCTGGACAAAGCTACGAGCAGTACTTC
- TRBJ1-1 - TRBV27 CASRAYTEAFF TGTGCCAGCAGAGCATACACTGAAGCTTTCTTT
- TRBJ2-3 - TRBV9 CASTLGGGGGDTQYF TGTGCCAGCACCCTGGGCGGGGGCGGTGGAGATACGCAGTATTTT
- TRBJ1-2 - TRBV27 CASSFVGARDNYGYTF TGTGCCAGCAGTTTCGTGGGAGCGCGGGATAACTATGGCTACACCTTC
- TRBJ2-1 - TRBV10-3 CAIRSRGAGDSGNEQFF TGTGCCATCAGGAGTCGAGGGGCTGGGGACTCTGGCAATGAGCAGTTCTTC
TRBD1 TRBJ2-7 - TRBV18 CASSPRGTAYEQYF TGTGCCAGCTCACCAAGGGGGACAGCCTACGAGCAGTACTTC
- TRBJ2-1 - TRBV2 CASIAKGNYNEQFF TGTGCCAGCATTGCCAAGGGCAACTACAATGAGCAGTTCTTC
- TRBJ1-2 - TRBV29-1 CSGDDTDYGYTF TGCAGCGGCGACGACACGGACTATGGCTACACCTTC
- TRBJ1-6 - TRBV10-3 CAIRDLGEAPLHF TGTGCCATTAGGGACCTGGGGGAGGCACCCCTCCACTTT
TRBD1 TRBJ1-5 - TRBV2 CASSAGQGLQPQHF TGTGCCAGCAGTGCGGGACAGGGCTTGCAGCCCCAGCATTTT
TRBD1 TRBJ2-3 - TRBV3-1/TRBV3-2 CASSRRGQRDTQYF TGTGCCAGCAGCCGTCGGGGACAGAGAGATACGCAGTATTTT
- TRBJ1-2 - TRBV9 CASSLYTGDYGYTF TGTGCCAGCAGCCTGTATACGGGTGACTATGGCTACACCTTC
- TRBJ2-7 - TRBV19 CASSETTGSEKDEQYF TGTGCCAGTAGTGAAACTACCGGGTCCGAAAAAGACGAGCAGTACTTC
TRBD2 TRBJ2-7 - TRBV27 CASSPRDYPNEQYF TGTGCCAGCAGTCCCCGGGACTATCCAAACGAGCAGTACTTC
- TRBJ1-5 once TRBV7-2 CASSLKLTLSQPQHF TGTGCCAGCAGCTTAAAACTCACGCTGAGTCAGCCCCAGCATTTT
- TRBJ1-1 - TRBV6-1 CASSEVRANTEAFF TGTGCCAGCAGTGAAGTGCGGGCGAACACTGAAGCTTTCTTT
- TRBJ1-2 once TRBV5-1 CASSLDRQLYGYTF TGCGCCAGCAGCTTGGATCGCCAATTGTATGGCTACACCTTC
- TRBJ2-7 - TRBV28 CASSLAAGGTYEQYF TGTGCCAGCAGTCTAGCGGCCGGGGGCACCTACGAGCAGTACTTC
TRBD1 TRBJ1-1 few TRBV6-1 CASSETKDRAEAFF TGTGCCAGCAGTGAAACTAAGGACAGGGCTGAAGCTTTCTTT
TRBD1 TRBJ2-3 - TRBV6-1 CASSEVRDRIYRADTQYF TGTGCCAGCAGTGAAGTACGGGACAGGATCTACCGAGCAGATACGCAGTATTTT
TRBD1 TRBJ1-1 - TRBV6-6 CASSTSRGWNTEAFF TGTGCCAGCAGCACCTCCAGGGGGTGGAACACTGAAGCTTTCTTT
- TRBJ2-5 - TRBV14 CASSDKAGLGETQYF TGTGCCAGCAGCGACAAAGCCGGCTTAGGGGAGACCCAGTACTTC
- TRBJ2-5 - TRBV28 CASSSPTYLGLRETQYF TGTGCCAGCAGTTCCCCGACGTATTTGGGGCTTAGGGAGACCCAGTACTTC
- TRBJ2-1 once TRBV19 CASSIDREDGEQFF TGTGCCAGTAGTATAGACAGGGAAGACGGTGAGCAGTTCTTC
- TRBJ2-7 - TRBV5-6 CARPPGTRLGQYF TGTGCCAGGCCGCCCGGGACAAGGCTGGGGCAGTACTTC
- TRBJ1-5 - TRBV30 CAWSAQGPNQPQHF TGTGCCTGGAGTGCACAGGGTCCCAATCAGCCCCAGCATTTT
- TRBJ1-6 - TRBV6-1 CASSEWDTNSPLHF TGTGCCAGCAGTGAGTGGGACACTAATTCACCCCTCCACTTT
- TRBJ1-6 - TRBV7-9 CASSLAPSSPLHF TGTGCCAGCAGCTTAGCCCCAAGTTCACCCCTCCACTTT
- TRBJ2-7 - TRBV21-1 CASSKRQGRTYEQYF TGTGCCAGCAGCAAACGACAGGGCCGAACCTACGAGCAGTACTTC
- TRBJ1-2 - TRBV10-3 CAISESARNYGYTF TGTGCCATCAGTGAGTCCGCGAGAAACTATGGCTACACCTTC
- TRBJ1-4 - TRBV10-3 CAIKPGTGDEKLFF TGTGCCATCAAACCCGGGACGGGGGATGAAAAACTGTTTTTT
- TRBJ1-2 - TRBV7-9 CASSLSGQGGGGYTF TGTGCCAGCAGCTTATCCGGGCAGGGAGGTGGGGGCTACACCTTC
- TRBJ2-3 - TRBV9 CASSVAPFGTDTQYF TGTGCCAGCAGCGTCGCCCCTTTCGGCACAGATACGCAGTATTTT
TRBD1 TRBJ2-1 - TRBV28 CASSRQGLSYNEQFF TGTGCCAGCAGCCGACAGGGTCTCTCCTACAATGAGCAGTTCTTC
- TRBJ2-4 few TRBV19 CASSVDLHRAAKNIQYF TGTGCCAGTAGTGTAGACCTACATAGGGCGGCCAAAAACATTCAGTACTTC
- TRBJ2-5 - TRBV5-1 CASSPGVVGRGQETQYF TGCGCCAGCAGTCCTGGCGTGGTGGGTCGGGGCCAAGAGACCCAGTACTTC
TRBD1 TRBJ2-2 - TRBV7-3 CASGQATGELFF TGTGCCAGCGGACAGGCCACCGGGGAGCTGTTTTTT
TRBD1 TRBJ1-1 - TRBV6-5 CASSYQDRGSTEAFF TGTGCCAGCAGTTACCAGGACAGGGGTTCCACTGAAGCTTTCTTT
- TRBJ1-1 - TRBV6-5 CASSPYKTGLPEAFF TGTGCCAGCAGTCCGTACAAGACAGGCCTACCTGAAGCTTTCTTT
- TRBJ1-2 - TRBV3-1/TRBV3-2 CASSQQGNYGYTF TGTGCCAGCAGCCAACAGGGGAATTATGGCTACACCTTC
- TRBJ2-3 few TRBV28 CASSLSSGANTQYF TGTGCCAGCAGTTTATCGTCAGGGGCAAATACGCAGTATTTT
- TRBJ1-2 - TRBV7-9 CASSLGQRIANYGYTF TGTGCCAGCAGCTTAGGTCAGCGAATAGCTAACTATGGCTACACCTTC